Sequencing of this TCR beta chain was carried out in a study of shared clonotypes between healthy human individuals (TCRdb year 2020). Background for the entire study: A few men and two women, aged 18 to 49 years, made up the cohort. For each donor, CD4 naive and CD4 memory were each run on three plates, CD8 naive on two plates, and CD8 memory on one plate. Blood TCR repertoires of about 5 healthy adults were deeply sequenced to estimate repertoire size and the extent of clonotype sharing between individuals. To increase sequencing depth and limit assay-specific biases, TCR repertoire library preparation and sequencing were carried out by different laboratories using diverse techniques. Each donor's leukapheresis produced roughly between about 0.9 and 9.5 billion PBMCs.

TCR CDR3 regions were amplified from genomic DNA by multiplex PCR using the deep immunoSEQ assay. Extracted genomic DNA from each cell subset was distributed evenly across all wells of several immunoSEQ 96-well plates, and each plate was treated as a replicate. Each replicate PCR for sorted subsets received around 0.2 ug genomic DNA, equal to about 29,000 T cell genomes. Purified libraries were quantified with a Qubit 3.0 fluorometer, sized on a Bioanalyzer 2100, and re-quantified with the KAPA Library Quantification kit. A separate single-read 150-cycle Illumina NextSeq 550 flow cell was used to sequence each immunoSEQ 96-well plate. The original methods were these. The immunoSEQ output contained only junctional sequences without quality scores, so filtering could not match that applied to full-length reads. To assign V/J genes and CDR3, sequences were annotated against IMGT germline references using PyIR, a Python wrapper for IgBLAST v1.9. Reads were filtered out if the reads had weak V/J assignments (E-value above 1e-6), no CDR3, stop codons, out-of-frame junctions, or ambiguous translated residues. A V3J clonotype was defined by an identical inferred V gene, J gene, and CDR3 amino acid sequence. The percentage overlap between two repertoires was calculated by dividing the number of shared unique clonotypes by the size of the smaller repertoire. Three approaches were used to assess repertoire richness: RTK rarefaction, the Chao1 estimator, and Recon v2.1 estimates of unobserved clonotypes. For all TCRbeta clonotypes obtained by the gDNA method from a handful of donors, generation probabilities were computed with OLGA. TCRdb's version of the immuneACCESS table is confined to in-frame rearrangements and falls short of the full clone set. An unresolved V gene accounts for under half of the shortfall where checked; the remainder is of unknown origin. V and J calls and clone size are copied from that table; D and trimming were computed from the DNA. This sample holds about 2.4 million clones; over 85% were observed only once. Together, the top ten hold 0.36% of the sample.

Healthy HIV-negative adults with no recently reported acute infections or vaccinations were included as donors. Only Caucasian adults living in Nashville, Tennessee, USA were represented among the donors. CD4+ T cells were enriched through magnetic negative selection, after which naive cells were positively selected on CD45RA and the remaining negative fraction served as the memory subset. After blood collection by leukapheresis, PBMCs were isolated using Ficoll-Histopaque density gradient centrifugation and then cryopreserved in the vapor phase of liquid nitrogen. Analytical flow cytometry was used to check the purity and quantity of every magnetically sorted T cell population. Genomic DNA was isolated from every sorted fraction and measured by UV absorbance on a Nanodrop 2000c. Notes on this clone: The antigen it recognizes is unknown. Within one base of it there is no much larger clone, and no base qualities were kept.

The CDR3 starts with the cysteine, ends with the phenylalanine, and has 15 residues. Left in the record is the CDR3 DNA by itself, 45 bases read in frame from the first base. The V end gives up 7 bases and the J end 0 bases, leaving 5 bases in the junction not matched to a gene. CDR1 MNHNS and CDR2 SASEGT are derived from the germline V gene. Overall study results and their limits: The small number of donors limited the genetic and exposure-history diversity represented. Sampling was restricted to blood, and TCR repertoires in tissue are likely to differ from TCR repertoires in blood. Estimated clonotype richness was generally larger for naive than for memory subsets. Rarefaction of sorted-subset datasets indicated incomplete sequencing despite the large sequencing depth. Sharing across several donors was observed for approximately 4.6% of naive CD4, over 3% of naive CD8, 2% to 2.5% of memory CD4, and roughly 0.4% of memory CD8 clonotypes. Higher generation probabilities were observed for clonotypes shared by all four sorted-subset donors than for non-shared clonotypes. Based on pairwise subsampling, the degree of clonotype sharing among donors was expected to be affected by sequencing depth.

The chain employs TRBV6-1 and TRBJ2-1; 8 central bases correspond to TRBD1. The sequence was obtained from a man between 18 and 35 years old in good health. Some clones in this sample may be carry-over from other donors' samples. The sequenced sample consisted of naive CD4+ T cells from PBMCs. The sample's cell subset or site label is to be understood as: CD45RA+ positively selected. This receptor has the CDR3 CASTIDRGSYNEQFF. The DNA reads TGTGCCAGCACTATAGACAGGGGCTCCTACAATGAGCAGTTCTTC.